One and the same sample provided the 27 T cell receptor beta chains below, sequenced in a study of cytotoxic CD8 clonotypes in ibrutinib-treated CLL. Generated by immunoSEQ multiplex PCR, the TCRdb table keeps only in-frame clones and is missing some. The data contain approximately 84,000 clones, about four fifths of them singletons. This sample comprised PBMCs, obtained after 12 months of ibrutinib treatment. These receptors were collected from a human donor with chronic lymphocytic leukemia.

The chain carries TRBV11-1 and TRBJ2-5; TRBD1 agrees at 7 bases. Trimming took 5 bases from V and 3 from J; bases not matched to a gene: 3. CDR3 size: 13 residues. Per germline, CDR1 SGHAT and CDR2 FQDESV (reference sequence). CDR3 sequence reads: CASSPQGEETQYF. CDR3 DNA sequence: TGTGCCAGCAGCCCCCAGGGGGAAGAGACCCAGTACTTC.

J is TRBJ2-1 and V is TRBV15; 7 bases are a match to TRBD1. This CDR3 has 12 amino acids. J gave up 6 bases and V 4 bases, and 0 bases lay outside the gene matches. CDR1 is LNHNV, CDR2 YYDKDF, per germline (reference sequence). The CDR3 DNA reads TGTGCCACCAGCACAGGGGGCAATGAGCAGTTCTTC. Residues: CATSTGGNEQFF.

CDR3 sequence (DNA): TGTGCCAGCAGCTGGGTCCCACCGGGAGCAGATACGCAGTATTTT. Residues: CASSWVPPGADTQYF. The chain couples TRBV5-7 to TRBJ2-3; the D gene is possibly TRBD2 (6 bases). TRBV5-7 is classed as an ORF, of uncertain function. The length of the CDR3 is 15 residues. The V gene lost 3 bases and the J gene lost 4 bases, with 15 bases spanning the gap.

The rearrangement uses TRBV30 and TRBJ1-4; D perhaps matches TRBD1 (5 bases). The germline V gene has CDR1 GTSNPN and CDR2 SVGIG (reference sequence). The CDR3 is made up of 12 amino acids. Trimming pared 1 base from V and 12 bases from J, leaving 12 bases between. DNA for the CDR3: TGTGCCTGGAGTGCTGGGGGTGGTGAACTGTTTTTT. It specifies CAWSAGGGELFF.

The chain couples TRBV10-3 to TRBJ1-4; TRBD1 aligns across 7 bases. The V and J ends lost 6 bases and 8 bases, in that order; junction bases with no gene match: 6. Germline loops: CDR1 ENHRY, CDR2 SYGVKD. The CDR3 runs 13 residues. The CDR3 DNA follows: TGTGCCATCAGCAGCAGGGGGGGCGAAAAACTGTTTTTT. The encoded protein is CAISSRGGEKLFF.

This chain joins TRBV7-9 and TRBJ2-1; D unclear. V gave up 1 base and J gave up 11 bases, with 6 bases separating them. CDR3 size: 11 residues. Germline V CDR1 and CDR2: SEHNR, FQNEAQ (reference sequence). CDR3 nucleotide sequence: TGTGCCAGCAGCTTAGGGTACCAGCAGTTCTTC. Amino acids: CASSLGYQQFF.

This chain links TRBV28 with TRBJ2-3; 8 bases are a match to TRBD2. The germline V gene encodes CDR1 MDHEN and CDR2 SYDVKM. With 3 bases clipped from V and 5 bases from J, the junction kept 10 bases outside the gene matches. The CDR3 contains 16 residues. CDR3 bases: TGTGCCAGCAGTTTTTACGGCGGGAGGAGGAAAGATACGCAGTATTTT. Its translation: CASSFYGGRRKDTQYF.

This chain uses TRBV5-3 with TRBJ2-5; D may be TRBD2 (5 bases). TRBV5-3 is an ORF, with its function uncertain. The CDR3 covers 14 residues. Trimming shortened V by 0 bases and J by 5 bases, and 11 bases separated the two germline ends. The CDR3 is CARSLAGREETQYF. Written as DNA, the CDR3 is TGTGCCAGAAGCTTGGCGGGTAGGGAGGAGACCCAGTACTTC.

V gene TRBV30 combines with J gene TRBJ2-7; 7 bases are a match to TRBD1. J was trimmed by 3 bases and V by 4 bases; bases with no gene match: 9. CDR1 and CDR2 (germline): GTSNPN, SVGIG (reference sequence). The CDR3 consists of 14 residues. The chain's CDR3 is CAWTEGGVGYEQYF. As DNA, the CDR3 is TGTGCCTGGACCGAAGGGGGCGTGGGCTACGAGCAGTACTTC.

The rearrangement links TRBV2 to TRBJ2-7; no definite D call. The germline gives CDR1 SNHLY, CDR2 FYNNEI. The CDR3 extends over 12 amino acids. V lost 6 bases and J 3 bases, leaving 9 bases between the germline ends. The CDR3 sequence is CASSASIYEQYF. Here the CDR3 DNA reads TGTGCCAGCAGCGCCTCCATCTACGAGCAGTACTTC.

The chain is built from TRBV11-3 and TRBJ2-1; unclear D gene. Trimming shortened V by 5 bases and J by 2 bases, and 10 bases separated the two germline ends. This CDR3 is 14 amino acids long. Germline CDR1 and CDR2: SGHNT and YENEEA. CDR3: CASSPRHPYNEQFF. CDR3 nucleotides: TGTGCCAGCAGCCCCAGACATCCCTACAATGAGCAGTTCTTC. The full variable domain, in which reference TRBV11-3 and TRBJ2-1 provide the parts outside the CDR3, is EAGVVQSPRYKIIEKKQPVAFWCNPISGHNTLYWYLQNLGQGPELLIRYENEEAVDDSQLPKDRFSAERLKGVDSTLKIQPAELGDSAVYLCASSPRHPYNEQFFGPGTRLTVL.

The genes are TRBV28 and TRBJ2-7, with D perhaps matching TRBD1 (5 bases). The CDR3 loop spans 15 amino acids. Trimming stripped 6 bases from V and 2 bases from J, with 17 bases between. Germline values: CDR1 MDHEN, CDR2 SYDVKM. CDR3 sequence (DNA): TGTGCCAGCAGGAGCGAGGCCTGGGGCACCTACGAGCAGTACTTC. Protein product: CASRSEAWGTYEQYF.

In its sample, this clone was seen once. Other DNA sequences of this sample code for an identical CDR3. The rearrangement joins TRBV7-9 to TRBJ2-7, with TRBD1 identical over 9 bases. CDR3 length equals 14 residues. The ends lost 5 bases at V and 0 bases at J; junction bases unmatched: 2. Germline CDR1 SEHNR, CDR2 FQNEAQ (reference sequence). CDR3 nucleotide sequence: TGTGCCAGCAGCCCGGACAGGGGCTCCTACGAGCAGTACTTC. It codes for CASSPDRGSYEQYF.

The J gene is TRBJ1-5, the V gene TRBV7-2, with D possibly matching TRBD1 (6 bases). This CDR3 comprises 17 residues. Germline values: CDR1 SGHTA, CDR2 FQGNSA. Trimming removed 5 bases at V and 0 bases at J, with 17 bases between. The CDR3 sequence is CASSPTPGQFSNQPQHF. DNA of the CDR3: TGTGCCAGCAGCCCCACGCCGGGACAATTTAGCAATCAGCCCCAGCATTTT.

This chain connects TRBV7-8 to TRBJ2-1; the match to TRBD2 covers 12 bases. The CDR3 is made up of 15 amino acids. Trimming removed 5 bases from V and 9 bases from J; junction bases left unmatched: 8. CDR1 is SGHVS and CDR2 is FQNEAQ in the germline V gene. The chain's CDR3 is CASSPRTSGAVEQFF. The CDR3 DNA sequence: TGTGCCAGCAGCCCCCGGACTAGCGGGGCAGTTGAGCAGTTCTTC.

The rearrangement uses TRBV7-9 and TRBJ2-1, with D unclear. CDR3 size: 15 residues. Trimming pared 1 base from V and 7 bases from J, leaving 14 bases between. Per the germline V gene, CDR1 is SEHNR and CDR2 is FQNEAQ (reference sequence). CDR3 region: CASSLGTSPTNEQFF. In DNA, the CDR3 is TGTGCCAGCAGCTTAGGGACCTCCCCTACGAATGAGCAGTTCTTC.

About this clone itself: The junction shows a germline mismatch at one end, possibly a read error. The chain joins TRBV7-2 to TRBJ2-1; TRBD2 might be the D (5 bases). The CDR3 has 15 residues. Germline V gene data show CDR1 as SGHTA and CDR2 as FQGNSA. CDR3 coding DNA: TGTGCCAGCAGCGTAGCGAATCCGCCTCCGAATGAGCAGTTCTTC. Its translation: CASSVANPPPNEQFF. Together with reference TRBV7-2 and TRBJ2-1, the CDR3 gives the full variable domain: GAGVSQSPSNKVTEKGKDVELRCDPISGHTALYWYRQSLGQGLEFLIYFQGNSAPDKSGLPSDRFSAERTGGSVSTLTIQRTQQEDSAVYLCASSVANPPPNEQFFGPGTRLTVL.

This chain joins TRBV7-9 and TRBJ2-2, with TRBD2 matching over 7 bases. J was trimmed by 7 bases and V by 5 bases; bases with no gene match: 7. In germline, CDR1 is SEHNR, CDR2 FQNEAQ (reference sequence). The CDR3 extends over 14 amino acids. This CDR3 reads CASSPSRGVGELFF. The CDR3 region has the DNA TGTGCCAGCAGCCCCAGCCGGGGGGTCGGGGAGCTGTTTTTT.

The chain links TRBV9 to TRBJ2-1; unclear D gene. The V gene's germline CDR1 is SGDLS and CDR2 YYNGEE. V was clipped by 6 bases and J by 14 bases, with 9 bases between them. The CDR3 runs to 9 residues. CDR3 in amino acids: CASTPPKFF. CDR3 nucleotide sequence: TGTGCCAGCACCCCTCCTAAGTTCTTC.

This clone ranks as medium-sized. Other DNA sequences in this sample translate to the same CDR3. The chain is built from TRBV30 and TRBJ2-7, with D maybe TRBD2 (5 bases). V was trimmed by 0 bases and J by 4 bases, leaving 10 bases between them. The CDR3 is made up of 13 amino acids. Germline V gives CDR1 GTSNPN, CDR2 SVGIG (reference sequence). The CDR3 protein is CAWSVLRGYEQYF. CDR3 nucleotides: TGTGCCTGGAGTGTACTCCGAGGGTACGAGCAGTACTTC.

V gene TRBV16 combines with J gene TRBJ1-1; D is uncertain. Trimming shortened V by 2 bases and J by 4 bases, and 8 bases separated the two germline ends. The germline CDR1 and CDR2 sequences are KGHSY and FQNENV. The CDR3 is 13 amino acids. Written as DNA, the CDR3 is TGTGCCAGCAGCCAAGGGCGAGCCACTGAAGCTTTCTTT. Translating it yields CASSQGRATEAFF.

The V gene is TRBV28, the J gene TRBJ2-7; D perhaps matches TRBD2 (5 bases). Germline CDR1 and CDR2: MDHEN and SYDVKM. The CDR3 totals 11 residues. Trimming took off 4 bases at V and 9 bases at J, with 10 bases between the two ends. The CDR3 region is CASSSGSAQYF. The CDR3 DNA sequence: TGTGCCAGCAGTTCCGGTAGCGCGCAGTACTTC.

The chain uses TRBV2 and TRBJ1-5; TRBD1 agrees at 8 bases. With 5 bases clipped from V and 4 bases from J, the junction kept 7 bases outside the gene matches. Germline assignment: CDR1 SNHLY and CDR2 FYNNEI. CDR3 length: 15 amino acids. CDR3 nucleotide sequence: TGTGCCAGCAGTTACAGGGGGACTCGGAATCAGCCCCAGCATTTT. Translating it yields CASSYRGTRNQPQHF. The whole variable domain, filled in from reference TRBV2 and TRBJ1-5, reads EPEVTQTPSHQVTQMGQEVILRCVPISNHLYFYWYRQILGQKVEFLVSFYNNEISEKSEIFDDQFSVERPDGSNFTLKIRSTKLEDSAMYFCASSYRGTRNQPQHFGDGTRLSIL.

About this clone: Germline is not matched at one junction end, which may reflect a read error. V and J are TRBV7-7 and TRBJ2-5; 11 nucleotides line up with TRBD1. CDR3 length equals 15 residues. Germline assignment: CDR1 SSHAT and CDR2 FNYEAQ (reference sequence). The CDR3 nucleotides read TGTGCTAGCAGCCTCCGGGACAGGGGGTCGGAGACCCAGTACTTC. Its translation is CASSLRDRGSETQYF.

This rearrangement joins TRBV15 to TRBJ1-2, with TRBD1 as a possible D gene (5 bases). In germline, CDR1 is LNHNV, CDR2 YYDKDF (reference sequence). The ends were cut back, 5 bases at V and 5 bases at J, with 15 bases in the middle. The CDR3 has 14 residues. The CDR3 DNA reads TGTGCCACCAGCGGAAAGGGGATGAGGTATGGCTACACCTTC. Encoded protein: CATSGKGMRYGYTF.

This clone appeared a single time. J is TRBJ2-7 and V is TRBV7-9, with 11 bases lining up with TRBD1. Germline V lookup: CDR1 SEHNR, CDR2 FQNEAQ (reference sequence). The CDR3 sequence is 14 residues long. Trimming cost V 8 bases and J 1 base; bases outside gene matches: 4. Written as DNA, the CDR3 is TGTGCCAGCTCAAGGGACAGGGGGTCCTACGAGCAGTACTTC. Protein: CASSRDRGSYEQYF.

The rearrangement links TRBV28 to TRBJ2-1, with a tentative D call TRBD2 (6 bases). The CDR3 has 13 amino acids. With 4 bases removed from V and 2 bases from J, the gap between germline ends came to 6 bases. Germline CDR1 is MDHEN and CDR2 is SYDVKM. The CDR3 is CASSWTTYNEQFF. Here the CDR3 DNA reads TGTGCCAGCAGTTGGACTACCTACAATGAGCAGTTCTTC.